The entry that follows covers one TCR beta chain sequence. The antigen is unknown. These data belong to a study of cytomegalovirus exposure and HLA in healthy donors. The study ran its PCR with 60 Vbeta and 13 Jbeta primers. Sequenced by immunoSEQ multiplex PCR; TCRdb stores in-frame clones only, minus some. Of 90,000 or so clones listed, more than 70% are singletons. Study observations and caveats: With later analysis, a missense DCLRE1C variant became linked to TCR beta V- and J-gene trimming. Presence/absence analyses supposed approximately even sequencing depth among donors. According to reports, the classifier identified cytomegalovirus status with high specificity and sensitivity.

The clonotype was recovered from a male donor in good health and CMV-seropositive. The material sequenced was PBMCs.

Here the CDR3 DNA reads TGTGCCAGCAGCATACTTCAAGGGGCAGATACGCAGTATTTT. Its translation: CASSILQGADTQYF. This rearrangement joins TRBV7-9 to TRBJ2-3, with D possibly being TRBD1 (5 bases). The CDR3 has 14 amino acids. Germline CDR1 is SEHNR and CDR2 is FQNEAQ (reference sequence). V was shortened by 5 bases and J by 4 bases, with 13 bases between the two germline ends.